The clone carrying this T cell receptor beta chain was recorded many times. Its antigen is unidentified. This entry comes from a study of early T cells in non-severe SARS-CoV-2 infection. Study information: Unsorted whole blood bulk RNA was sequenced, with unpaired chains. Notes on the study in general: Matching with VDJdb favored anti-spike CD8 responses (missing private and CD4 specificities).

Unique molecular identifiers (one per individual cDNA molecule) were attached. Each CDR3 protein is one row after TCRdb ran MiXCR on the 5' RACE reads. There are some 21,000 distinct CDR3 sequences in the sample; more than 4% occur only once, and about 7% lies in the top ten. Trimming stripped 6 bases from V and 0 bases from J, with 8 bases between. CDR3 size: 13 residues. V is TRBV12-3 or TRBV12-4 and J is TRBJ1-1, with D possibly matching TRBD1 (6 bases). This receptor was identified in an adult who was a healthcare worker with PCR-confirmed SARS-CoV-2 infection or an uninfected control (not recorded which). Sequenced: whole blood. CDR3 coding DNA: TGTGCCAGCAGGTGGACAGTGAACACTGAAGCTTTCTTT. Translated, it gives CASRWTVNTEAFF.